A selection of T cell receptor beta chains follows, all from one sample in a study of Ad26.COV2.S vaccination and SARS-CoV-2 variants. Clones were read by immunoSEQ multiplex PCR, and TCRdb kept only the in-frame ones, dropping some. The sample lists some 340,000 clones, more than 70% occurring once. Specimen: peripheral blood, collected in a trial of Ad26.COV2.S vaccine versus placebo. These TCRs come from a person aged 18-65 years who received the Ad26.COV2.S COVID-19 vaccine or a placebo. CDR3s include the opening cysteine and the closing phenylalanine or tryptophan. Fields, in order: D gene, J gene, V gene, CDR3 length, clone size, CDR3 protein, CDR3 DNA. D genes are given only for firm matches. Clone size appears in some rows only: once, few, many, or a class for an expanded clone.

d_call: TRBD1
j_call: TRBJ2-7
v_call: TRBV3-1/TRBV3-2
cdr3_length: 15
clone_size: -
cdr3_aa: CASSRGRQGRYEQYF
cdr3_nt: TGTGCCAGCAGCCGGGGTCGACAGGGGCGCTACGAGCAGTACTTC

d_call: -
j_call: TRBJ2-2
v_call: TRBV5-1
cdr3_length: 15
clone_size: -
cdr3_aa: CASSLAPGKAGELFF
cdr3_nt: TGCGCCAGCAGCTTGGCCCCAGGGAAGGCCGGGGAGCTGTTTTTT

d_call: TRBD2
j_call: TRBJ2-1
v_call: TRBV5-1
cdr3_length: 15
clone_size: -
cdr3_aa: CASRSREGSYNEQFF
cdr3_nt: TGCGCCAGCAGGTCTAGGGAGGGGTCCTACAATGAGCAGTTCTTC

d_call: -
j_call: TRBJ2-3
v_call: TRBV29-1
cdr3_length: 13
clone_size: -
cdr3_aa: CSVQTLSTDTQYF
cdr3_nt: TGCAGCGTCCAGACACTAAGCACAGATACGCAGTATTTT

d_call: -
j_call: TRBJ1-5
v_call: TRBV9
cdr3_length: 14
clone_size: -
cdr3_aa: CASSLDPYEQPQHF
cdr3_nt: TGTGCCAGCAGCCTCGATCCTTATGAACAGCCCCAGCATTTT

d_call: -
j_call: TRBJ2-5
v_call: TRBV4-3
cdr3_length: 14
clone_size: -
cdr3_aa: CASSRDLPEETQYF
cdr3_nt: TGCGCCAGCAGCCGGGACTTGCCCGAAGAGACCCAGTACTTC

d_call: -
j_call: TRBJ2-7
v_call: TRBV20-1
cdr3_length: 11
clone_size: -
cdr3_aa: CSARAHGEQYF
cdr3_nt: TGCAGTGCTAGAGCACATGGAGAGCAGTACTTC

d_call: -
j_call: TRBJ2-7
v_call: TRBV29-1
cdr3_length: 12
clone_size: few
cdr3_aa: CSVDKSPYEQYF
cdr3_nt: TGCAGCGTTGATAAGAGTCCCTACGAGCAGTACTTC

d_call: -
j_call: TRBJ2-2
v_call: TRBV9
cdr3_length: 14
clone_size: -
cdr3_aa: CASSVAGLTGELFF
cdr3_nt: TGTGCCAGCAGCGTAGCCGGACTTACCGGGGAGCTGTTTTTT

d_call: -
j_call: TRBJ2-3
v_call: TRBV27
cdr3_length: 13
clone_size: -
cdr3_aa: CASSLSGTDTQYF
cdr3_nt: TGTGCCAGCAGTTTGTCTGGCACAGATACGCAGTATTTT

d_call: -
j_call: TRBJ2-5
v_call: TRBV3-1/TRBV3-2
cdr3_length: 11
clone_size: -
cdr3_aa: CASSQVGTQYF
cdr3_nt: TGTGCCAGCAGCCAAGTTGGAACCCAGTACTTC

d_call: -
j_call: TRBJ2-2
v_call: TRBV6-2/TRBV6-3
cdr3_length: 16
clone_size: -
cdr3_aa: CASSYGKVKDTGELFF
cdr3_nt: TGTGCCAGCAGTTACGGAAAAGTTAAGGACACCGGGGAGCTGTTTTTT

d_call: -
j_call: TRBJ1-5
v_call: TRBV18
cdr3_length: 14
clone_size: -
cdr3_aa: CASSPRGRGQPQHF
cdr3_nt: TGTGCCAGCTCACCTCGGGGCAGAGGTCAGCCCCAGCATTTT

d_call: -
j_call: TRBJ2-1
v_call: TRBV19
cdr3_length: 17
clone_size: -
cdr3_aa: CASSITSRETSYNEQFF
cdr3_nt: TGTGCCAGTAGTATTACTAGCCGAGAGACCTCCTACAATGAGCAGTTCTTC

d_call: -
j_call: TRBJ2-3
v_call: TRBV4-1
cdr3_length: 16
clone_size: -
cdr3_aa: CASSQEGTLFTDTQYF
cdr3_nt: TGCGCCAGCAGCCAAGAAGGGACCCTTTTCACAGATACGCAGTATTTT

d_call: TRBD1
j_call: TRBJ2-1
v_call: TRBV28
cdr3_length: 15
clone_size: -
cdr3_aa: CASSPPGQRYNEQFF
cdr3_nt: TGTGCCAGCAGTCCGCCGGGACAGAGATACAATGAGCAGTTCTTC

d_call: -
j_call: TRBJ1-3
v_call: TRBV6-5
cdr3_length: 14
clone_size: -
cdr3_aa: CASSRRSSGNTIYF
cdr3_nt: TGTGCCAGCAGTCGACGGAGCTCTGGAAACACCATATATTTT

d_call: -
j_call: TRBJ2-4
v_call: TRBV7-9
cdr3_length: 15
clone_size: -
cdr3_aa: CASSPQGLTKNIQYF
cdr3_nt: TGTGCCAGCAGCCCCCAGGGATTGACCAAAAACATTCAGTACTTC

d_call: -
j_call: TRBJ1-5
v_call: TRBV21-1
cdr3_length: 21
clone_size: -
cdr3_aa: CASSTWGVQTVGQADNQPQHF
cdr3_nt: TGTGCCAGCAGCACCTGGGGCGTACAAACCGTGGGACAGGCTGATAATCAGCCCCAGCATTTT

d_call: TRBD1
j_call: TRBJ1-2
v_call: TRBV3-1/TRBV3-2
cdr3_length: 14
clone_size: -
cdr3_aa: CASSQGTGGNGYTF
cdr3_nt: TGTGCCAGCAGCCAAGGGACAGGGGGTAATGGCTACACCTTC

d_call: TRBD2
j_call: TRBJ2-2
v_call: TRBV6-5
cdr3_length: 15
clone_size: -
cdr3_aa: CASSYSGGNTGELFF
cdr3_nt: TGTGCCAGCAGTTACAGCGGGGGTAACACCGGGGAGCTGTTTTTT

d_call: TRBD1
j_call: TRBJ1-2
v_call: TRBV7-9
cdr3_length: 15
clone_size: -
cdr3_aa: CASSLDRGRYYGYTF
cdr3_nt: TGTGCCAGCAGCTTGGACAGGGGGCGCTACTATGGCTACACCTTC

d_call: TRBD1
j_call: TRBJ1-4
v_call: TRBV29-1
cdr3_length: 13
clone_size: -
cdr3_aa: CSATGGGNEKLFF
cdr3_nt: TGCAGCGCAACAGGGGGGGGAAATGAAAAACTGTTTTTT